These T cell receptor beta chains were read from a single sample in a study of T-cell memory formation after mild COVID-19. TCRdb reprocessed the 5' RACE reads with MiXCR, giving one entry per CDR3 protein. The sample includes 350,000 to 450,000 distinct CDR3 sequences, roughly 14% seen only once; the top ten take under 25%. The sequencing input was PBMCs or a T cell subset sorted from them (not recorded which). These receptors came from a man in his late teens or twenties who had mild COVID-19 (a few samples of this study predate the infection). Cell type and time point are not known. The CDR3 runs from the conserved cysteine through the conserved F or W. The order of the fields is clone size, D gene, V gene, J gene, CDR3 protein, CDR3 DNA. A D gene is named only where the DNA matches it firmly. Clone size, where shown, is once, few, many, or a class for clones that have expanded.

few	.	TRBV27	TRBJ1-6	CASSRSALLYNSPLHF	TGTGCCAGCAGCCGATCGGCACTTCTCTATAATTCACCCCTCCACTTT
few	.	TRBV7-9	TRBJ1-5	CASSLGITNQPQHF	TGTGCCAGCAGCTTAGGGATTACAAATCAGCCCCAGCATTTT
few	.	TRBV7-9	TRBJ2-3	CAGRGPEAQSTDTQYF	TGTGCCGGCCGGGGTCCTGAGGCCCAATCCACAGATACGCAGTATTTT
many	.	TRBV5-1	TRBJ2-2	CASSLVRGGTGELFF	TGCGCCAGCAGCTTGGTCAGGGGTGGAACCGGGGAGCTGTTTTTT
many	TRBD2	TRBV7-2	TRBJ2-5	CASSLGGGGEETQYF	TGTGCCAGCAGCTTAGGGGGGGGAGGTGAAGAGACCCAGTACTTC
few	.	TRBV2	TRBJ1-1	CASRGEDPNFTEAFF	TGTGCCAGCAGGGGTGAAGATCCGAATTTCACTGAAGCTTTCTTT
.	TRBD1	TRBV12-3/TRBV12-4	TRBJ1-2	CASSLVDRVGGYTF	TGTGCCAGCAGCTTAGTGGACAGGGTTGGGGGCTACACCTTC
few	TRBD1	TRBV24-1	TRBJ2-1	CATSDPGQGGNEQFF	TGTGCCACCAGTGATCCGGGACAGGGAGGCAATGAGCAGTTCTTC
few	TRBD2	TRBV10-3	TRBJ2-5	CAISDLVGASGGGRETQYF	TGTGCCATCAGTGACTTAGTCGGGGCTAGCGGGGGTGGCAGAGAGACCCAGTACTTC
few	.	TRBV20-1	TRBJ1-4	CSARDWDKTPEKLFF	TGCAGTGCTAGAGATTGGGACAAAACCCCAGAAAAACTGTTTTTT